A selection of T cell receptor beta chains follows, all from one sample in a study of CD8 T cells in Susac syndrome. Via MiXCR, TCRdb re-called the immunoSEQ multiplex PCR reads, giving one row per CDR3 protein. The repertoire holds 80,000 to 95,000 distinct CDR3 sequences, over 85% seen once, with about 0.99% in the top ten. Sequencing was performed on CD8+ T cells from PBMCs. The receptors were gathered from a human donor with Susac syndrome. The CDR3 runs from the conserved cysteine through the conserved F or W. D genes are given only for firm matches. Size tells how often a clone was seen (once, few, many) or the class of an expanded clone, and some rows leave it out.

clone_size: .; v_call: TRBV6-5; cdr3_length: 14; j_call: TRBJ2-7; d_call: .; cdr3_nt: TGTGCCAGTTCCACACTGGACGGCTCCTACGAGCAGTACTTC; cdr3_aa: CASSTLDGSYEQYF
clone_size: .; v_call: TRBV4-2; cdr3_length: 15; j_call: TRBJ1-4; d_call: .; cdr3_nt: TGTGCCAGCAGCCACAACGGCCCCTCAAATGAAAAACTGTTTTTT; cdr3_aa: CASSHNGPSNEKLFF
clone_size: .; v_call: TRBV7-2; cdr3_length: 17; j_call: TRBJ2-3; d_call: TRBD1; cdr3_nt: TGTGCCAGCAGCCCCCCGTGGCAGGGGGACGGCGAGGATACGCAGTATTTT; cdr3_aa: CASSPPWQGDGEDTQYF
clone_size: .; v_call: TRBV19; cdr3_length: 14; j_call: TRBJ2-7; d_call: .; cdr3_nt: TGTGCCAGTAGTAGATTGGACGGATCCTACGAGCAGTACTTC; cdr3_aa: CASSRLDGSYEQYF
clone_size: .; v_call: TRBV20-1; cdr3_length: 13; j_call: TRBJ1-5; d_call: TRBD1; cdr3_nt: TGCAGTGCTCCAGGGACAGGGGATCAGCCCCAGCATTTT; cdr3_aa: CSAPGTGDQPQHF
clone_size: .; v_call: TRBV15; cdr3_length: 14; j_call: TRBJ1-1; d_call: .; cdr3_nt: TGTGCCACCAGCAGACGGGGTTCGAATACTGAAGCTTTCTTT; cdr3_aa: CATSRRGSNTEAFF
clone_size: .; v_call: TRBV5-1; cdr3_length: 15; j_call: TRBJ2-3; d_call: .; cdr3_nt: TGCGCCAGCAGCTTGGTTGGGGGAGACACAGATACGCAGTATTTT; cdr3_aa: CASSLVGGDTDTQYF
clone_size: .; v_call: TRBV9; cdr3_length: 18; j_call: TRBJ2-1; d_call: .; cdr3_nt: TGTGCCAGCAGCGTAGCCCCAGGTCGGGATTTTACCTCCAATGAGCAGTTCTTC; cdr3_aa: CASSVAPGRDFTSNEQFF
clone_size: .; v_call: TRBV14; cdr3_length: 18; j_call: TRBJ2-5; d_call: TRBD2; cdr3_nt: TGTGCCAGCAGCCAAGATCATACTGGCGGGAGGGCCCGGGAGACCCAGTACTTC; cdr3_aa: CASSQDHTGGRARETQYF
clone_size: once; v_call: TRBV7-8; cdr3_length: 13; j_call: TRBJ2-5; d_call: .; cdr3_nt: TGTGCCAGCAGCTTAGTGGGTCGGGAGACCCAGTACTTC; cdr3_aa: CASSLVGRETQYF
clone_size: .; v_call: TRBV7-9; cdr3_length: 14; j_call: TRBJ2-3; d_call: TRBD2; cdr3_nt: TGTGCCAGCAGCACAGGACTAGCGGAAGATACGCAGTATTTT; cdr3_aa: CASSTGLAEDTQYF
clone_size: .; v_call: TRBV24-1; cdr3_length: 12; j_call: TRBJ2-3; d_call: .; cdr3_nt: TGTGCCACCAAGGACTTCACAGATACGCAGTATTTT; cdr3_aa: CATKDFTDTQYF
clone_size: .; v_call: TRBV19; cdr3_length: 17; j_call: TRBJ2-7; d_call: TRBD1; cdr3_nt: TGTGCCAGTAGTCCGAACACCCGGGACAGGGTTTCCTACGAGCAGTACTTC; cdr3_aa: CASSPNTRDRVSYEQYF
clone_size: .; v_call: TRBV20-1; cdr3_length: 10; j_call: TRBJ2-3; d_call: .; cdr3_nt: TGCAGTGCTCCAACAGATACGCAGTATTTT; cdr3_aa: CSAPTDTQYF
clone_size: .; v_call: TRBV12-3/TRBV12-4; cdr3_length: 14; j_call: TRBJ1-2; d_call: TRBD1; cdr3_nt: TGTGCCAGCAGTCTCCAGGACAGGGCCTATGGCTACACCTTC; cdr3_aa: CASSLQDRAYGYTF
clone_size: .; v_call: TRBV29-1; cdr3_length: 10; j_call: TRBJ2-3; d_call: .; cdr3_nt: TGCAGCGGAAGGGAGGATACGCAGTATTTT; cdr3_aa: CSGREDTQYF
clone_size: .; v_call: TRBV11-2; cdr3_length: 12; j_call: TRBJ1-2; d_call: .; cdr3_nt: TGTGCCAGCAGCTTAGGCGACTATGGCTACACCTTC; cdr3_aa: CASSLGDYGYTF
clone_size: .; v_call: TRBV4-3; cdr3_length: 15; j_call: TRBJ2-7; d_call: .; cdr3_nt: TGCGCCAGCAGCCAAGTTCTCGGGCCTTCCTACGAGCAGTACTTC; cdr3_aa: CASSQVLGPSYEQYF
clone_size: .; v_call: TRBV7-9; cdr3_length: 13; j_call: TRBJ2-7; d_call: .; cdr3_nt: TGTGCCAGCAGCTCCGGGACAAAATACGAGCAGTACTTC; cdr3_aa: CASSSGTKYEQYF
clone_size: .; v_call: TRBV15; cdr3_length: 16; j_call: TRBJ1-5; d_call: .; cdr3_nt: TGTGCCACCAGCAGAGATTTTGGCGCCCGAGGCCAGCCCCAGCATTTT; cdr3_aa: CATSRDFGARGQPQHF
clone_size: .; v_call: TRBV4-1; cdr3_length: 15; j_call: TRBJ1-6; d_call: TRBD1; cdr3_nt: TGCGCCAGCAGCCAAGGGGCAGGGGGGGGTTCACCCCTCCACTTT; cdr3_aa: CASSQGAGGGSPLHF
clone_size: .; v_call: TRBV5-4; cdr3_length: 15; j_call: TRBJ2-1; d_call: TRBD2; cdr3_nt: TGTGCCAGCAGCAGGGAGAGCGGGGCGTACAATGAGCAGTTCTTC; cdr3_aa: CASSRESGAYNEQFF
clone_size: .; v_call: TRBV27; cdr3_length: 13; j_call: TRBJ1-2; d_call: .; cdr3_nt: TGTGCCAGCAGTCCGGGGCTAAACTATGGCTACACCTTC; cdr3_aa: CASSPGLNYGYTF
clone_size: .; v_call: TRBV12-3/TRBV12-4; cdr3_length: 12; j_call: TRBJ2-5; d_call: .; cdr3_nt: TGTGCCAGCGGGGCCCCAGGGGAGACCCAGTACTTC; cdr3_aa: CASGAPGETQYF
clone_size: .; v_call: TRBV23-1; cdr3_length: 13; j_call: TRBJ1-1; d_call: .; cdr3_nt: TGCGCCAGCACCAAGGACAGAAACACTGAAGCTTTCTTT; cdr3_aa: CASTKDRNTEAFF
clone_size: once; v_call: TRBV20-1; cdr3_length: 13; j_call: TRBJ2-7; d_call: TRBD2; cdr3_nt: TGCAGTGCTAGCCTTGGACTAGCGACCGAGCAGTACTTC; cdr3_aa: CSASLGLATEQYF
clone_size: .; v_call: TRBV4-3; cdr3_length: 17; j_call: TRBJ2-1; d_call: TRBD2; cdr3_nt: TGCGCCAGCAGCCAAGATAGGGCGGGAGGGCCCGACAATGAGCAGTTCTTC; cdr3_aa: CASSQDRAGGPDNEQFF
clone_size: .; v_call: TRBV4-3; cdr3_length: 14; j_call: TRBJ1-5; d_call: .; cdr3_nt: TGCGCCAGCAGCCGGACGGGGGATAATCAGCCCCAGCATTTT; cdr3_aa: CASSRTGDNQPQHF
clone_size: .; v_call: TRBV30; cdr3_length: 12; j_call: TRBJ1-5; d_call: .; cdr3_nt: TGTGCCTGGAGTACCCTTGACAGGTCCCAGCATTTT; cdr3_aa: CAWSTLDRSQHF
clone_size: .; v_call: TRBV30; cdr3_length: 14; j_call: TRBJ2-1; d_call: .; cdr3_nt: TGTGCCTGGACTGGGCTTAGCTCCTACAATGAGCAGTTCTTC; cdr3_aa: CAWTGLSSYNEQFF
clone_size: .; v_call: TRBV30; cdr3_length: 20; j_call: TRBJ2-1; d_call: .; cdr3_nt: TGTGCCTGGAGGGGTCCGACACGGGTCATCCGATTGGGACCTTACAATGAGCAGTTCTTC; cdr3_aa: CAWRGPTRVIRLGPYNEQFF
clone_size: .; v_call: TRBV7-3; cdr3_length: 16; j_call: TRBJ2-1; d_call: TRBD2; cdr3_nt: TGTGCCAGCAGCGCCTTAGCGGGAGGGCCCTCGAATGAGCAGTTCTTC; cdr3_aa: CASSALAGGPSNEQFF
clone_size: .; v_call: TRBV7-9; cdr3_length: 16; j_call: TRBJ2-4; d_call: .; cdr3_nt: TGTGCCAGCAGCTTCGCTGTAGACTTAAAAGAAAACATTCAGTACTTC; cdr3_aa: CASSFAVDLKENIQYF
clone_size: .; v_call: TRBV3-1; cdr3_length: 13; j_call: TRBJ2-7; d_call: TRBD2; cdr3_nt: TGTGCCAGCAGCCACGGGACTAGCTACGAGCAGTACTTC; cdr3_aa: CASSHGTSYEQYF
clone_size: .; v_call: TRBV30; cdr3_length: 12; j_call: TRBJ2-3; d_call: .; cdr3_nt: TGTGCCTGGAGCCCCTCGCGGATTCCGCAGTATTTT; cdr3_aa: CAWSPSRIPQYF
clone_size: .; v_call: TRBV5-1; cdr3_length: 11; j_call: TRBJ2-1; d_call: .; cdr3_nt: TGCGCCAGCAGCTACGGACTACATCGGTTCTTC; cdr3_aa: CASSYGLHRFF
clone_size: once; v_call: TRBV5-6; cdr3_length: 15; j_call: TRBJ2-1; d_call: TRBD1; cdr3_nt: TGTGCCAGCAGCGATGACAGGGGTCCAATCGATGAGCAGTTCTTC; cdr3_aa: CASSDDRGPIDEQFF
clone_size: .; v_call: TRBV3-1; cdr3_length: 17; j_call: TRBJ1-1; d_call: .; cdr3_nt: TGTGCCAGCAGCCAAGATGGTCAGGGTTGGGGAAGCACTGAAGCTTTCTTT; cdr3_aa: CASSQDGQGWGSTEAFF
clone_size: .; v_call: TRBV2; cdr3_length: 16; j_call: TRBJ2-3; d_call: TRBD2; cdr3_nt: TGTGCCAGCAGTGAATTAGCGGGAGTAAGAACAGATACGCAGTATTTT; cdr3_aa: CASSELAGVRTDTQYF
clone_size: few; v_call: TRBV6-2/TRBV6-3; cdr3_length: 13; j_call: TRBJ2-1; d_call: .; cdr3_nt: TGTGCCAGCAGTAGTTCCGACAACAATGAGCAGTTCTTC; cdr3_aa: CASSSSDNNEQFF
clone_size: .; v_call: TRBV27; cdr3_length: 14; j_call: TRBJ2-5; d_call: .; cdr3_nt: TGTGCCAGTAAGCAAAGGGGCTTTCAAGAGACCCAGTACTTC; cdr3_aa: CASKQRGFQETQYF
clone_size: .; v_call: TRBV3-1; cdr3_length: 11; j_call: TRBJ1-1; d_call: .; cdr3_nt: TGTGCCAGCAGCGATTGGCTGGAAGCTTTCTTT; cdr3_aa: CASSDWLEAFF
clone_size: .; v_call: TRBV20-1; cdr3_length: 15; j_call: TRBJ2-1; d_call: .; cdr3_nt: TGCAGTGCCCCAGCGGGCGGGGGCCTCAGTCGGGAGCAGTTCTTC; cdr3_aa: CSAPAGGGLSREQFF
clone_size: .; v_call: TRBV29-1; cdr3_length: 14; j_call: TRBJ1-1; d_call: .; cdr3_nt: TGCAGCGGAGACACCCGTGAGATGAACACTGAAGCTTTCTTT; cdr3_aa: CSGDTREMNTEAFF
clone_size: .; v_call: TRBV12-5; cdr3_length: 15; j_call: TRBJ2-1; d_call: TRBD2; cdr3_nt: TGTGCTAGTGGTTTGGGGACTAGCGGGTACAATGAGCAGTTCTTC; cdr3_aa: CASGLGTSGYNEQFF
clone_size: .; v_call: TRBV11-2; cdr3_length: 17; j_call: TRBJ2-2; d_call: .; cdr3_nt: TGTGCCAGCAGCTCCGGAGGGTTGGAGGGGAACACCGGGGAGCTGTTTTTT; cdr3_aa: CASSSGGLEGNTGELFF
clone_size: .; v_call: TRBV29-1; cdr3_length: 14; j_call: TRBJ1-2; d_call: .; cdr3_nt: TGCAGCGTTGTCCTCACGCGGGAGGAGTATGGCTACACCTTC; cdr3_aa: CSVVLTREEYGYTF
clone_size: once; v_call: TRBV2; cdr3_length: 16; j_call: TRBJ2-1; d_call: TRBD2; cdr3_nt: TGTGCCAGCAGTGGTGGACTAGCGGGAGGTTGGAATGAGCAGTTCTTC; cdr3_aa: CASSGGLAGGWNEQFF
clone_size: .; v_call: TRBV10-2; cdr3_length: 11; j_call: TRBJ2-7; d_call: .; cdr3_nt: TGCGCCAGCAGTCCCCGATTCGAGCAGTACTTC; cdr3_aa: CASSPRFEQYF
clone_size: .; v_call: TRBV7-2; cdr3_length: 14; j_call: TRBJ1-1; d_call: .; cdr3_nt: TGTGCCAGCAGCCCTTTTTTCATGAACACTGAAGCTTTCTTT; cdr3_aa: CASSPFFMNTEAFF
clone_size: .; v_call: TRBV6-5; cdr3_length: 14; j_call: TRBJ2-7; d_call: TRBD2; cdr3_nt: TGTGCCAGCAGTTTCAGCGGGGGGGCCTACGAGCAGTACTTC; cdr3_aa: CASSFSGGAYEQYF
clone_size: .; v_call: TRBV20-1; cdr3_length: 13; j_call: TRBJ2-7; d_call: .; cdr3_nt: TGCAGTGCTAGCGCGGATACCAGCTACGAGCAGTACTTC; cdr3_aa: CSASADTSYEQYF
clone_size: .; v_call: TRBV27; cdr3_length: 16; j_call: TRBJ1-5; d_call: TRBD1; cdr3_nt: TGTGCCAGCAGTTTAAGCGGGACAGGCGGCTTGGGGCCCCAGCATTTT; cdr3_aa: CASSLSGTGGLGPQHF
clone_size: .; v_call: TRBV7-9; cdr3_length: 14; j_call: TRBJ1-1; d_call: .; cdr3_nt: TGTGCCAGCAGCTCCTTAGGAGTGAACACTGAAGCTTTCTTT; cdr3_aa: CASSSLGVNTEAFF